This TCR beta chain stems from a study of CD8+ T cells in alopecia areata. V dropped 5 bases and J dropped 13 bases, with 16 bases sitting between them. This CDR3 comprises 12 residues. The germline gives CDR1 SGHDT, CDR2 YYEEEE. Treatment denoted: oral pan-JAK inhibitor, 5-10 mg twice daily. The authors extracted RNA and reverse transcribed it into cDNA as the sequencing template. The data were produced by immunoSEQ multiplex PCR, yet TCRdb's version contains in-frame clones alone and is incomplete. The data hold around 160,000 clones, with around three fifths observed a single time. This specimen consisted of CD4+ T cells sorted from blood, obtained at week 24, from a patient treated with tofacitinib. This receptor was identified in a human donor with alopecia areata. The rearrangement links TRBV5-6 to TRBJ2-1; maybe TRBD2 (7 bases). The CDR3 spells CASSSVPGGQFF. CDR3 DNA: TGTGCCAGCAGTTCTGTCCCGGGGGGCCAGTTCTTC.